Included here is one TCR beta chain sequence, with context. CDR1 SGHTA and CDR2 FQGNSA come from the germline V gene. J gave up 3 bases and V 4 bases, and 12 bases lay outside the gene matches. This CDR3 is built from 17 residues. Rearranged V-D-J TRB sequences were amplified with a mixed TRB-A/B primer pool. TCRdb called the multiplex PCR reads again in MiXCR, with one record for every CDR3 protein. The sample gives some 5,000 distinct CDR3 sequences, less than 25% of which show up once; approximately 4.8% is in the top ten. TCR beta rearrangements were amplified from peripheral blood genomic DNA. This sample was taken from a study of T cell repertoires in aging, cancer and after chemotherapy. At the level of the study: The whole study produced a dataset of several million TCR reads.

This chain joins TRBV7-2 and TRBJ2-1; TRBD2 agrees at 7 bases. The sequence was collected from a human donor with a blood cancer. The sample was blood. In DNA form, the CDR3 reads TGTGCCAGCAGCTCCCGCGGCCGCGGGAGAGGCTACAATGAGCAGTTCTTC. Its translation: CASSSRGRGRGYNEQFF.